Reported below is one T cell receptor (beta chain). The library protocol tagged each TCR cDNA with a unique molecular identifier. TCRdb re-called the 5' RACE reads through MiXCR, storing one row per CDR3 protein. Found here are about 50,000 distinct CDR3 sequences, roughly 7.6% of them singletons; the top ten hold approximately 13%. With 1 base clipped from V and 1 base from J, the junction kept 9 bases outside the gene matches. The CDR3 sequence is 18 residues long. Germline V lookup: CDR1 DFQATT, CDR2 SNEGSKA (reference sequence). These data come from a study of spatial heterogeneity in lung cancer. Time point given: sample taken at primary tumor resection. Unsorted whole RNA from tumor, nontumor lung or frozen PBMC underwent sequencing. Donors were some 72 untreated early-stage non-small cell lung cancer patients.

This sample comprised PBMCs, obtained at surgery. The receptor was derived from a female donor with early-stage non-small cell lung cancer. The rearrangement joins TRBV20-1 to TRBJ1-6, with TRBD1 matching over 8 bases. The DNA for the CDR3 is TGCAGTGCTAGAGTGTCAGGGGGCGACGTATCCTATAATTCACCCCTCCACTTT. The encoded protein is CSARVSGGDVSYNSPLHF.